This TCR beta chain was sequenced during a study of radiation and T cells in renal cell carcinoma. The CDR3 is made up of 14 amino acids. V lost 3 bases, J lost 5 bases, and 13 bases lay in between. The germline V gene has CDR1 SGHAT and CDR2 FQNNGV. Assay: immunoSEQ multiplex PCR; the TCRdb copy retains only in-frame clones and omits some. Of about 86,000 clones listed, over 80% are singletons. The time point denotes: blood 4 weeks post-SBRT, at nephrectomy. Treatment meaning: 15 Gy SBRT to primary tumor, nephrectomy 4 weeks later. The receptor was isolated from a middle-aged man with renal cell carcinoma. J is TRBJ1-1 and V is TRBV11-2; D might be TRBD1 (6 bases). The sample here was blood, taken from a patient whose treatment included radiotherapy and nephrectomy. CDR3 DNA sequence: TGTGCCAGCAGCTTGGGGGGCGTGGGGACTGAAGCTTTCTTT. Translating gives CASSLGGVGTEAFF.